This T cell receptor (beta chain) was recorded in a study of OX40 agonist ivuxolimab in advanced cancers. Study at large: Patients received the agonistic anti-OX40 (CD134) antibody ivuxolimab.

Regarding the study as a whole: Among expanded peripheral T cells, antigen specificity went undetermined.

Profiling relied on immunoSEQ multiplex PCR, and the TCRdb table lists in-frame clones only, not all of them. Of 110,000 or so clones listed, around 93% were seen once; the top ten hold around 0.7%. A word on this clone: The antigen is undetermined.

The sequenced sample was CD4+ or CD8+ T cells sorted from blood, obtained in a trial of the OX40 agonist ivuxolimab. The origin of this receptor is an adult with an advanced solid tumor such as melanoma, head and neck, liver or kidney cancer.

CDR3 sequence reads: CASSLAGKVQFF. Written as DNA, the CDR3 is TGTGCCAGCAGCTTGGCCGGGAAGGTGCAGTTCTTC. This chain connects TRBV5-4 to TRBJ2-1; tentatively, D is TRBD2 (5 bases). The CDR3 extends over 12 amino acids. CDR1 is SGHNT and CDR2 is YYREEE in the germline V gene (reference sequence). Trimming left V 0 bases short and J 12 bases short, with 10 bases between.